This TCR beta chain was retrieved from a study of T cell responses to AZD1222 COVID-19 vaccine. Looking at the study overall: Recipients boosted at about 4 weeks or about 12 weeks are pooled.

Some clones are missing from TCRdb's copy, which holds only in-frame ones; the method was immunoSEQ multiplex PCR. The sample holds under 150,000 clones, around 93% seen once. Comments on this clone: As yet, its antigen is unknown.

The CDR3 runs 15 residues. Trimming removed 5 bases from V and 4 bases from J; junction bases left unmatched: 3. The V gene's germline CDR1 is MNHEY and CDR2 SMNVEV (reference sequence). Findings and limits, study-wide: Once two AZD1222 doses were given, Spike-specific TCR breadth and depth went up. Repertoire sampling happened only post peak T cell response. Donor demographics were predominantly white British with a female majority; clonal diversity may be underestimated.

This chain links TRBV27 with TRBJ2-3; 13 nucleotides match TRBD2. This clonotype was sampled from an adult in good health. This specimen consisted of peripheral blood, obtained on day 0 of AZD1222 vaccination. In DNA form, the CDR3 reads TGTGCCAGCAGTCTTACTAGCGGGGGGGCAGATACGCAGTATTTT. Encoded protein: CASSLTSGGADTQYF.